The 22 T cell receptor beta chains reported below all come from one sample, sequenced in a study of graft-versus-host responses after intestinal transplantation. Clones were sequenced by immunoSEQ multiplex PCR, and TCRdb holds only the in-frame ones, with some missing. The sample yields about 90,000 clones, roughly nine tenths seen once. For these receptors, no antigen is known. The specimen was unstimulated CD8+ T cells sorted from spleen or lymph node cells, collected before intestinal transplant. These receptors all stem from a human donor who received an intestinal transplant.

The chain recombines TRBV27 with TRBJ1-5, with D unresolved. CDR1 and CDR2 from the germline V gene are MNHEY and SMNVEV (reference sequence). V was trimmed by 5 bases and J by 7 bases, leaving 18 bases between them. This CDR3 has 15 amino acids. Here the CDR3 reads CASSPEPGPGQPQHF. CDR3 bases: TGTGCCAGCAGTCCGGAACCCGGACCGGGGCAGCCCCAGCATTTT.

This clone was seen once. The CDR3 is CSVEVDTDYEQYF. In nucleotides, the CDR3 is TGCAGCGTTGAAGTGGACACCGACTACGAGCAGTACTTC. The chain uses TRBV29-1 and TRBJ2-7; tentative D call: TRBD1 (5 bases). The CDR3 contains 13 residues. V was pared by 1 base and J by 3 bases, with 10 bases between. CDR1 and CDR2 from the germline V gene are SQVTM and ANQGSEA.

The chain links TRBV28 to TRBJ1-1, with TRBD1 identical over 9 bases. This CDR3 has 19 residues. V was clipped by 5 bases and J by 9 bases; unmatched bases: 25. Germline CDR1 is MDHEN and CDR2 is SYDVKM. The CDR3 region has the DNA TGTGCCAGCAGTCCACCGGCCGAGATACCGCGGACAGGGGAAGGCAAAGCTTTCTTT. As protein: CASSPPAEIPRTGEGKAFF.

This chain uses TRBV19 with TRBJ1-3; no clear D. The V gene's germline CDR1 is LNHDA and CDR2 SQIVND (reference sequence). The CDR3 loop spans 15 amino acids. Trimming cost V 2 bases and J 6 bases, with 14 bases left between them. The CDR3 sequence: CASSIPKEGLNTIYF. CDR3 coding DNA: TGTGCCAGTAGTATACCCAAGGAGGGTTTAAACACCATATATTTT.

On this clone: The junction differs from germline at one of its ends, possibly a read error. The chain links TRBV7-9 to TRBJ2-2, with a weak D call TRBD1 (5 bases). The CDR3 spans 15 residues. The germline CDR1 and CDR2 sequences are SEHNR and FQNEAQ (reference sequence). CDR3 coding DNA: TGTGCCGGCAGCTTGGAGTTTGGTAGGGGCGGGGAGCTGTTTTTT. This gives the protein CAGSLEFGRGGELFF. Filled out from reference TRBV7-9 and TRBJ2-2, the complete variable domain reads DTGVSQNPRHKITKRGQNVTFRCDPISEHNRLYWYRQTLGQGPEFLTYFQNEAQLEKSRLLSDRFSAERPKGSFSTLEIQRTEQGDSAMYLCAGSLEFGRGGELFFGEGSRLTVL.

This clone was seen once. V usage is TRBV7-3 and J usage is TRBJ2-1; a weak D match, TRBD2 (5 bases). The CDR3 has 15 residues. Germline V CDR1 and CDR2: SGHTA, FQGTGA. Trimming left V 3 bases short and J 5 bases short, with 14 bases between. CDR3 sequence (DNA): TGTGCCAGCAGCTTCTCCGGGAAACCCAACAATGAGCAGTTCTTC. It specifies CASSFSGKPNNEQFF.

This clone was counted a single time. This chain connects TRBV6-6 to TRBJ1-2; 9 nucleotides match TRBD1. V lost 5 bases to trimming and J lost 8 bases; unmatched junction nucleotides: 9. From germline, CDR1 is MNHNY and CDR2 SVGAGI (reference sequence). CDR3 length: 14 amino acids. CDR3 residues: CASSPTGGFDGYTF. The CDR3 DNA is TGTGCCAGCAGTCCGACAGGGGGATTTGACGGCTACACCTTC.

V and J are TRBV6-5 and TRBJ2-3; TRBD2 aligns across 7 bases. The trim removed 8 bases at V and 2 bases at J, leaving 1 base unmatched. From germline, CDR1 is MNHEY and CDR2 SVGAGI. The CDR3 has 12 amino acids. The CDR3 DNA is TGTGCCAGCGGGGGGGTCACAGATACGCAGTATTTT. Translated: CASGGVTDTQYF.

This clone has only one observation. The V call is TRBV7-9, the J call TRBJ2-6, with TRBD2 matching 7 bases. CDR3 size: 15 residues. With V trimmed by 4 bases and J by 4 bases, 4 bases remained unmatched. Germline V gene data show CDR1 as SEHNR and CDR2 as FQNEAQ (reference sequence). DNA for the CDR3: TGTGCCAGCAGCTGGGGGGGTTCGGGGGCCAACGTCCTGACTTTC. Its translation is CASSWGGSGANVLTF. Drawing the rest from reference TRBV7-9 and TRBJ2-6, the complete variable domain is DTGVSQNPRHKITKRGQNVTFRCDPISEHNRLYWYRQTLGQGPEFLTYFQNEAQLEKSRLLSDRFSAERPKGSFSTLEIQRTEQGDSAMYLCASSWGGSGANVLTFGAGSRLTVL.

This clone has only one observation. The chain couples TRBV4-1 to TRBJ2-3; TRBD2 matches 9 bases. The CDR3 has 17 amino acids. The V gene's germline CDR1 is MGHRA and CDR2 YSYEKL. V shed 1 base and J 2 bases; nucleotides not matched to a gene: 7. For the CDR3, the DNA is TGCGCCAGCAGCCAAGTGAGCGGGAGGCTCCCCACAGATACGCAGTATTTT. Its protein is CASSQVSGRLPTDTQYF.

The rearrangement joins TRBV27 to TRBJ2-1; 8 bases are a match to TRBD2. With V trimmed by 3 bases and J by 8 bases, 21 bases remained unmatched. Germline assignment: CDR1 MNHEY and CDR2 SMNVEV (reference sequence). There are 19 residues in the CDR3. CDR3 residues: CASSFRPAGGLAGVDEQFF. The CDR3 coding sequence is TGTGCCAGCAGTTTCCGACCCGCCGGAGGACTAGCAGGGGTAGATGAGCAGTTCTTC.

The chain uses TRBV4-1 and TRBJ1-1; D may be TRBD1 (6 bases). Germline V gene sequence: CDR1 MGHRA, CDR2 YSYEKL. CDR3 length equals 13 residues. V gave up 4 bases and J gave up 1 base, with 7 bases separating them. The CDR3 coding sequence is TGCGCCAGCAGCCTACAGGGGAACACTGAAGCTTTCTTT. The encoded protein is CASSLQGNTEAFF.

The CDR3 reads CASSFLDETETQYF. The CDR3, as DNA: TGTGCCAGCAGCTTTTTAGATGAAACAGAGACCCAGTACTTC. This chain uses TRBV6-5 with TRBJ2-5; D is undetermined. Looked up from germline, CDR1 is MNHEY and CDR2 is SVGAGI. The CDR3 has 14 amino acids. V was trimmed by 6 bases and J by 4 bases, leaving 15 bases between them.

This chain connects TRBV7-2 to TRBJ2-5, with 7 bases lining up with TRBD2. Germline assignment: CDR1 SGHTA and CDR2 FQGNSA. With V trimmed by 5 bases and J by 4 bases, 4 bases remained unmatched. The CDR3 is made up of 13 amino acids. CDR3 nucleotides: TGTGCCAGCAGCCGCGCGGGGGTAGAGACCCAGTACTTC. Amino acid sequence: CASSRAGVETQYF. Complete variable domain (other parts from reference TRBV7-2 and TRBJ2-5): GAGVSQSPSNKVTEKGKDVELRCDPISGHTALYWYRQSLGQGLEFLIYFQGNSAPDKSGLPSDRFSAERTGGSVSTLTIQRTQQEDSAVYLCASSRAGVETQYFGPGTRLLVL.

The chain has TRBV23-1 and TRBJ1-2; 12 positions match TRBD1. TRBV23-1 is sorted into the ORF group, with uncertain function. V trimming: 3 bases; J trimming: 2 bases; junction bases outside the gene matches: 10. This CDR3 comprises 18 residues. CDR3 region: CASSQGRGTGGRNYGYTF. Here the CDR3 DNA reads TGCGCCAGCAGTCAGGGCCGAGGGACAGGGGGCAGGAACTATGGCTACACCTTC.

This clone was seen once. The chain carries TRBV7-6 and TRBJ1-6; D is possibly TRBD1 (6 bases). CDR1 and CDR2 (germline): SGHVS, FNYEAQ. V was cut by 2 bases and J by 0 bases, with 8 bases left in between. The CDR3 consists of 16 residues. The CDR3 here is CASSLQGPSYNSPLHF. The CDR3 DNA is TGTGCCAGCAGCTTACAGGGGCCCTCCTATAATTCACCCCTCCACTTT.

This chain links TRBV9 with TRBJ2-6, with D unresolved. Germline V lookup: CDR1 SGDLS, CDR2 YYNGEE. The V and J ends lost 2 bases and 0 bases respectively, with 3 bases between them. The CDR3 totals 14 residues. As DNA, the CDR3 is TGTGCCAGCAGCGTCTTCTCTGGGGCCAACGTCCTGACTTTC. Encoded protein: CASSVFSGANVLTF. The full variable domain, its missing parts supplied by reference TRBV9 and TRBJ2-6, is DSGVTQTPKHLITATGQRVTLRCSPRSGDLSVYWYQQSLDQGLQFLIQYYNGEERAKGNILERFSAQQFPDLHSELNLSSLELGDSALYFCASSVFSGANVLTFGAGSRLTVL.

The gene calls are TRBV4-1 and TRBJ1-2; 10 bases are a match to TRBD1. Germline CDR1 is MGHRA and CDR2 is YSYEKL. CDR3 length equals 15 residues. J was trimmed by 6 bases and V by 2 bases; bases with no gene match: 6. DNA for the CDR3: TGCGCCAGCAGCCAAAGGTGGACAGGGGGGGATGGCTACACCTTC. It translates to CASSQRWTGGDGYTF.

The genes are TRBV19 and TRBJ1-1, with D maybe TRBD1 (6 bases). CDR1 and CDR2 (germline): LNHDA, SQIVND (reference sequence). Trimming left V 6 bases short and J 4 bases short, with 12 bases between. This CDR3 has 13 amino acids. Here the CDR3 reads CASREGRGTEAFF. CDR3 in DNA: TGTGCCAGTAGAGAGGGCAGGGGCACTGAAGCTTTCTTT.

The CDR3 sequence: CASSWSAGELFF. In nucleotides, the CDR3 is TGTGCCAGCAGCTGGAGCGCCGGGGAGCTGTTTTTT. This chain joins TRBV5-6 and TRBJ2-2; D is undetermined. Trimming stripped 3 bases from V and 6 bases from J, with 6 bases between. This CDR3 region has 12 residues. CDR1 is SGHDT and CDR2 is YYEEEE in the germline V gene.

The chain combines TRBV29-1 with TRBJ1-2, with no clear D. Germline CDR1 reads SQVTM; CDR2 reads ANQGSEA. With 3 bases removed from V and 5 bases from J, the gap between germline ends came to 13 bases. This CDR3 has 13 amino acids. CDR3 amino acids: CSVEGGGNYGYTF. CDR3 bases: TGCAGCGTTGAGGGAGGAGGGAATTATGGCTACACCTTC.

In nucleotides, the CDR3 is TGTGCCAGCAGCTCGAGCGGGAGGGCCAGCACCGGGGAGCTGTTTTTT. Its protein product is CASSSSGRASTGELFF. The V call is TRBV11-2, the J call TRBJ2-2; 10 nucleotides align to TRBD2. Germline V CDR1 and CDR2: SGHAT, FQNNGV. V trimming: 4 bases; J trimming: 4 bases; junction bases outside the gene matches: 6. This CDR3 is built from 16 residues. Based on the CDR3 plus reference TRBV11-2 and TRBJ2-2, the full variable domain is EAGVAQSPRYKIIEKRQSVAFWCNPISGHATLYWYQQILGQGPKLLIQFQNNGVVDDSQLPKDRFSAERLKGVDSTLKIQPAKLEDSAVYLCASSSSGRASTGELFFGEGSRLTVL.